Detailed here is one T cell receptor beta chain. The data belong to a study of glioma-infiltrating T cells after dendritic cell vaccination. Study details: Autologous tumor lysate-pulsed dendritic cell vaccination was given between the early 2000s and the early 2010s.

In germline, CDR1 is LGHNT, CDR2 FRNRAP. The CDR3 loop spans 17 amino acids. Trimming cost V 0 bases and J 3 bases; bases outside gene matches: 6. TCRdb keeps only in-frame clones here, not all; method: immunoSEQ multiplex PCR. The sample has more than 95,000 clones, 75% to 85% seen once. This clonotype originated in a human donor with glioblastoma. The specimen comprised blood, sampled before dendritic cell vaccination. The chain combines TRBV12-5 with TRBJ1-2, with 11 nucleotides matching TRBD1. CDR3 nucleotides: TGTGCTAGTGGTTTGGTGGTGGGACAGGGGGTTGACTATGGCTACACCTTC. Translating it yields CASGLVVGQGVDYGYTF.